The 10 T cell receptor beta chains below all came from one sample that was sequenced in a study of blood T cell repertoires in COVID-19. Sequencing used immunoSEQ multiplex PCR; TCRdb keeps in-frame clones, though not all of them. The repertoire includes under 90,000 clones, more than 85% of them detected once, and about 7% sits in the top ten. Specimen: peripheral blood. The source is a man between 35 and 55 years old with COVID-19, enrolled during active disease.

This rearrangement joins TRBV9 to TRBJ2-7; weak D call: TRBD1 (6 bases). The CDR3 runs 17 residues. In germline, CDR1 is SGDLS, CDR2 YYNGEE. The V gene lost 2 bases and the J gene lost 3 bases, with 21 bases spanning the gap. Written as DNA, the CDR3 is TGTGCCAGCAGCGTCCAGGCGGACAGCAGAGGGATCTACGAGCAGTACTTC. Protein product: CASSVQADSRGIYEQYF. The variable domain in full, completed from reference TRBV9 and TRBJ2-7, reads DSGVTQTPKHLITATGQRVTLRCSPRSGDLSVYWYQQSLDQGLQFLIQYYNGEERAKGNILERFSAQQFPDLHSELNLSSLELGDSALYFCASSVQADSRGIYEQYFGPGTRLTVT.

V is TRBV19 and J is TRBJ1-2; D remains unclear. Germline V gives CDR1 LNHDA, CDR2 SQIVND (reference sequence). V was cut by 3 bases and J by 1 base, with 9 bases left in between. The CDR3 runs to 14 residues. The CDR3 spells CASSILGSNYGYTF. DNA for the CDR3: TGTGCCAGTAGTATTCTAGGGAGTAACTATGGCTACACCTTC. Full variable domain (missing parts from reference TRBV19 and TRBJ1-2): DGGITQSPKYLFRKEGQNVTLSCEQNLNHDAMYWYRQDPGQGLRLIYYSQIVNDFQKGDIAEGYSVSREKKESFPLTVTSAQKNPTAFYLCASSILGSNYGYTFGSGTRLTVV.

This rearrangement joins TRBV10-3 to TRBJ1-1; D is possibly TRBD1 (6 bases). Trimming took 6 bases from V and 0 from J, leaving 11 bases between them. The CDR3 is made up of 14 amino acids. Germline values: CDR1 ENHRY, CDR2 SYGVKD. CDR3 nucleotide sequence: TGTGCCATCAGACAGGGCAATCTGAACACTGAAGCTTTCTTT. The encoded protein is CAIRQGNLNTEAFF.

The chain uses TRBV4-1 and TRBJ1-5, with TRBD1 matching over 8 bases. The CDR3 length is 14 residues. The trim removed 4 bases at V and 7 bases at J, leaving 6 bases unmatched. Germline V gene lookup returns CDR1 MGHRA and CDR2 YSYEKL. In DNA form, the CDR3 reads TGCGCCAGCAGCCGCCAGGGGGCGGAACAGCCCCAGCATTTT. Its protein product is CASSRQGAEQPQHF.

The chain employs TRBV14 and TRBJ2-1; 14 nucleotides align to TRBD2. Looked up from germline, CDR1 is SGHDN and CDR2 is FVKESK. V was clipped by 3 bases and J by 8 bases; unmatched bases: 12. This CDR3 comprises 18 residues. The CDR3 DNA reads as TGTGCCAGCAGCCACCCGAAGCGGACTAGCGGGGGGTTGTATGAGCAGTTCTTC. It translates to CASSHPKRTSGGLYEQFF.

The CDR3 loop reads CASSPLLDRSYNEQFF. Here the CDR3 DNA reads TGTGCCAGCAGCCCACTTCTTGATCGATCCTACAATGAGCAGTTCTTC. This chain links TRBV4-2 with TRBJ2-1; D not resolved. This CDR3 has 16 residues. V was shortened by 4 bases and J by 1 base, with 14 bases between the two germline ends. Germline V lookup: CDR1 LGHNA, CDR2 YNFKEQ.

This chain links TRBV28 with TRBJ1-2; possibly TRBD1 for D (5 bases). The CDR3 runs 12 residues. Germline CDR1 is MDHEN and CDR2 is SYDVKM. V was cut by 5 bases and J by 8 bases, with 12 bases left in between. The CDR3 nucleotides are TGTGCCAGCAGTCTACTCGGGGGGGGCTACACCTTC. Its protein is CASSLLGGGYTF.

This chain joins TRBV6-1 and TRBJ2-5; 14 bases map to TRBD2. Looked up from germline, CDR1 is MNHNS and CDR2 is SASEGT. The CDR3 is 16 residues long. V was pared by 2 bases and J by 3 bases, with 2 bases of the junction left unmatched. This chain's CDR3 is CASSELGLAGEETQYF. Here the CDR3 DNA reads TGTGCCAGCAGTGAATTGGGACTAGCGGGGGAAGAGACCCAGTACTTC.

The chain recombines TRBV2 with TRBJ2-1; D is possibly TRBD1 (6 bases). The CDR3 is 13 residues long. Trimming cost V 4 bases and J 8 bases, with 12 bases left between them. CDR1 and CDR2 from the germline V gene are SNHLY and FYNNEI. The CDR3 DNA follows: TGTGCCAGCAGTGCAAATCAGGGGTATGAGCAGTTCTTC. Protein sequence: CASSANQGYEQFF. Using reference TRBV2 and TRBJ2-1 for the parts outside the CDR3, the full variable domain is EPEVTQTPSHQVTQMGQEVILRCVPISNHLYFYWYRQILGQKVEFLVSFYNNEISEKSEIFDDQFSVERPDGSNFTLKIRSTKLEDSAMYFCASSANQGYEQFFGPGTRLTVL.

The chain links TRBV29-1 to TRBJ1-3; D not certain. This CDR3 region has 14 residues. V lost 3 bases and J lost 0, with 9 bases in between. CDR1 and CDR2 (germline): SQVTM, ANQGSEA. CDR3 amino acids: CSVDSGSSGNTIYF. CDR3 coding DNA: TGCAGCGTTGACTCTGGGAGCTCTGGAAACACCATATATTTT.